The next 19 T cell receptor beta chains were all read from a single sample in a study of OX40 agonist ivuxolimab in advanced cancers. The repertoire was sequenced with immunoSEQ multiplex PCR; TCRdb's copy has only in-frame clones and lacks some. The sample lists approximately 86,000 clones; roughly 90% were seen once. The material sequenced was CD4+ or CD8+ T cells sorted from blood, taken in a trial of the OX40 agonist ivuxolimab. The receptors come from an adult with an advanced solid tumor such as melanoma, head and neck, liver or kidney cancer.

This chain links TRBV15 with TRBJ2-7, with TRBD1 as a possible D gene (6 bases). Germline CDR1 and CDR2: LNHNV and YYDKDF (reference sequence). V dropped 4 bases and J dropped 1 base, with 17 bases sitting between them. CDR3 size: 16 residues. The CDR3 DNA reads TGTGCCACCAGCAATTACAAGAGGGGGTTATCCTACGAGCAGTACTTC. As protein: CATSNYKRGLSYEQYF.

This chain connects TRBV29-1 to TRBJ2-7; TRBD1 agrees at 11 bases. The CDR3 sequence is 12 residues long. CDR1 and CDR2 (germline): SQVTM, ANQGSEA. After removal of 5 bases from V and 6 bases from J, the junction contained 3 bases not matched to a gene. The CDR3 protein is CSVWTGGGEQYF. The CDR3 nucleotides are TGCAGCGTTTGGACAGGGGGCGGCGAGCAGTACTTC.

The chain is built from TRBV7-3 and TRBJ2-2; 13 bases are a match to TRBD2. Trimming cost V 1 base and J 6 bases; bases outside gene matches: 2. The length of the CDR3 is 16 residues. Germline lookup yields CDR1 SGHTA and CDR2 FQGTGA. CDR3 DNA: TGTGCCAGCAGCTTAAGACTAGCGGGAGGTTCCGGGGAGCTGTTTTTT. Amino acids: CASSLRLAGGSGELFF.

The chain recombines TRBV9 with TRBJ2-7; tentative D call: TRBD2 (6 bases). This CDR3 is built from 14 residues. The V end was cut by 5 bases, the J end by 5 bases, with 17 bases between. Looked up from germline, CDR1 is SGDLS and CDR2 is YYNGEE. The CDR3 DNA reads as TGTGCCAGCAGTGACGGGAGAGGGGCGGACGAGCAGTACTTC. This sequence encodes CASSDGRGADEQYF.

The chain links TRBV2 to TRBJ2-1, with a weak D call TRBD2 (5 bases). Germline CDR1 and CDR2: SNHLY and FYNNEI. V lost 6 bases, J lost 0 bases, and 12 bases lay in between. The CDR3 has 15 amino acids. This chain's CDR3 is CASRRAVSSYNEQFF. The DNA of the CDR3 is TGTGCCAGCAGGAGAGCGGTAAGCTCCTACAATGAGCAGTTCTTC.

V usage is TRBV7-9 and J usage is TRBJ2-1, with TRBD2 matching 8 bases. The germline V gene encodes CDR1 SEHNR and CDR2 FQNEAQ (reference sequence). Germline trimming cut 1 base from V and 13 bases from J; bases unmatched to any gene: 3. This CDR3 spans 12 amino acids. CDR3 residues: CASSLETSAQFF. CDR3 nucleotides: TGTGCCAGCAGCTTAGAGACTAGCGCCCAGTTCTTC.

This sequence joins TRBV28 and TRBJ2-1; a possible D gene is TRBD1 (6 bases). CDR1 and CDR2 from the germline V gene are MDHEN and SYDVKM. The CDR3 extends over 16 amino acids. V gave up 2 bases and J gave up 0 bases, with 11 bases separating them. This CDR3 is CASSLGGTTSYNEQFF. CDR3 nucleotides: TGTGCCAGCAGTTTAGGTGGGACAACCTCCTACAATGAGCAGTTCTTC.

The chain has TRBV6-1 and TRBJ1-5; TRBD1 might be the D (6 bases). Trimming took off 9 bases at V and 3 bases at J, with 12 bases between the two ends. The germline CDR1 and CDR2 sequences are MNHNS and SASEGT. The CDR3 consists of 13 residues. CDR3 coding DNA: TGTGCCAGTGTCCGGGACATCAATCAGCCCCAGCATTTT. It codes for CASVRDINQPQHF.

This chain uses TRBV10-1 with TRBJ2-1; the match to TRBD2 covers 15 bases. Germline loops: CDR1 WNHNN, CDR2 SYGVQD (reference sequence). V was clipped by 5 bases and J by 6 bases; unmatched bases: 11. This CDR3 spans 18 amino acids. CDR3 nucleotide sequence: TGCGCCAGCAGTCCCCGGACTAGCGGGAGGGTCGCTGGCAATGAGCAGTTCTTC. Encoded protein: CASSPRTSGRVAGNEQFF.

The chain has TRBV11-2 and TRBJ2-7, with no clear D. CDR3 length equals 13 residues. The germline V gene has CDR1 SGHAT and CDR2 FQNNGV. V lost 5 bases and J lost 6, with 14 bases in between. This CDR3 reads CASSETKLSEQYF. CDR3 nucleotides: TGTGCCAGCAGCGAAACCAAACTGAGCGAGCAGTACTTC.

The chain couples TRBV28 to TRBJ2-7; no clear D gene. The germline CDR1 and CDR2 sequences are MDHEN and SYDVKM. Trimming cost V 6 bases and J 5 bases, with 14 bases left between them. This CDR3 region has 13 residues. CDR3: CASSPPGGDEQYF. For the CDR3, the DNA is TGTGCCAGCAGCCCTCCCGGTGGGGACGAGCAGTACTTC.

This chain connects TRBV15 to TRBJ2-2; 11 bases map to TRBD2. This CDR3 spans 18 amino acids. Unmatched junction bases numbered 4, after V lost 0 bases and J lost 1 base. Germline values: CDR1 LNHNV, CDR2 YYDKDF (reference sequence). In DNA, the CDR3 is TGTGCCACCAGCAGAGATCGCGGACTAGCGGGGAACACCGGGGAGCTGTTTTTT. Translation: CATSRDRGLAGNTGELFF.

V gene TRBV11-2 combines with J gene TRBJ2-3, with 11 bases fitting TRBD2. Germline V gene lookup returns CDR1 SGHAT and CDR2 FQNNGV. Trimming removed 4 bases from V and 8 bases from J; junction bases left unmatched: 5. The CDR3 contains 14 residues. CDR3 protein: CASSSPGLAVTQYF. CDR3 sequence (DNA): TGTGCCAGCAGCTCCCCGGGACTAGCGGTTACGCAGTATTTT.

CDR3: CASRSTRIQGYTF. The CDR3 nucleotides are TGTGCCAGCAGATCGACCAGGATTCAGGGCTACACCTTC. The chain uses TRBV28 and TRBJ1-2; D gene unclear. V was trimmed by 6 bases and J by 8 bases, leaving 16 bases between them. CDR3 length: 13 amino acids. Germline CDR1 MDHEN, CDR2 SYDVKM.

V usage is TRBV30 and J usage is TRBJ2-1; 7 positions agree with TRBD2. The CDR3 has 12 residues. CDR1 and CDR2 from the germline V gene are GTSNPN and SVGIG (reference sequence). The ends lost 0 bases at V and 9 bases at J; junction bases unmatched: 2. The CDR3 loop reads CAWSVREGEQFF. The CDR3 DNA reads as TGTGCCTGGAGTGTAAGGGAGGGTGAGCAGTTCTTC.

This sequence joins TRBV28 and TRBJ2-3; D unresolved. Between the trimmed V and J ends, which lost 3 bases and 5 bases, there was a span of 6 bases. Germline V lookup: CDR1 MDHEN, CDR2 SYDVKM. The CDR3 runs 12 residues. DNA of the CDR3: TGTGCCAGCAGTTTTCGACTAGATACGCAGTATTTT. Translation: CASSFRLDTQYF.

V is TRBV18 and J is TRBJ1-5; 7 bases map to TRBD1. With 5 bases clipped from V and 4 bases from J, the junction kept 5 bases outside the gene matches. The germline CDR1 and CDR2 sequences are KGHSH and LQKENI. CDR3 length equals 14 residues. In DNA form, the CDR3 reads TGTGCCAGCTCAGTAACAGGGGTGAATCAGCCCCAGCATTTT. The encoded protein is CASSVTGVNQPQHF.

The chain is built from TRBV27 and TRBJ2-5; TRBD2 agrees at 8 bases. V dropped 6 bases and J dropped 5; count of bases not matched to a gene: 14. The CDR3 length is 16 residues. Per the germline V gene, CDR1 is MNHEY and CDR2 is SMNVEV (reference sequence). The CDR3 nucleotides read TGTGCCAGCAGCCCCGGGACTAGGTATATAGGGGAGACCCAGTACTTC. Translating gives CASSPGTRYIGETQYF.

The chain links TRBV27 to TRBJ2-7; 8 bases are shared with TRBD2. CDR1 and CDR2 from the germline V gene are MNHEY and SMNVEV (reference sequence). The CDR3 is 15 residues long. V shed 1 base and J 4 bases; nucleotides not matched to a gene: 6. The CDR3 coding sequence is TGTGCCAGCAGTTTATGGTCCGGGGGGGAATACGAGCAGTACTTC. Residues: CASSLWSGGEYEQYF.